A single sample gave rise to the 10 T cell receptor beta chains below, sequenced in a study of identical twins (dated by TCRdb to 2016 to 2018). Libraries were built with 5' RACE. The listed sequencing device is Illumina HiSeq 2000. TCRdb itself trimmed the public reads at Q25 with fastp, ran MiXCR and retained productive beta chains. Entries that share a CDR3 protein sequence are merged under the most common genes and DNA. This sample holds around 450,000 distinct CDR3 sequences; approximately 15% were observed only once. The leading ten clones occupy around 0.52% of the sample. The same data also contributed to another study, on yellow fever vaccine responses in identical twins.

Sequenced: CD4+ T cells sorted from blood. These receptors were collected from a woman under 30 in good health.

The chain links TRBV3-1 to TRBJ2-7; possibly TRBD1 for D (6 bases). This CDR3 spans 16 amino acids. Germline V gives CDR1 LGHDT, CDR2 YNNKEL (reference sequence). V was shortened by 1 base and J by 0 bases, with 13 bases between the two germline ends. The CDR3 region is CASSQGKGTLSYEQYF. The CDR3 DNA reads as TGTGCCAGCAGCCAAGGAAAAGGGACACTCTCCTACGAGCAGTACTTC.

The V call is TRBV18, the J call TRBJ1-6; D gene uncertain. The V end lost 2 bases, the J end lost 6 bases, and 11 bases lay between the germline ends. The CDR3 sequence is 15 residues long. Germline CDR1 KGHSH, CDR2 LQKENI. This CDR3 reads CASSPTAGSNSPLHF. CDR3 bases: TGTGCCAGCTCACCAACAGCTGGAAGTAATTCACCCCTCCACTTT.

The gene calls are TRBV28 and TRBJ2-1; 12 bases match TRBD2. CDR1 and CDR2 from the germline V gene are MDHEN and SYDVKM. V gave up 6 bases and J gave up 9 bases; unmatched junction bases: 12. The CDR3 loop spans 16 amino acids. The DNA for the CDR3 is TGTGCCAGCAGCCCCACTAGCGGGAGGCGTAATGGTGAGCAGTTCTTC. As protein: CASSPTSGRRNGEQFF.

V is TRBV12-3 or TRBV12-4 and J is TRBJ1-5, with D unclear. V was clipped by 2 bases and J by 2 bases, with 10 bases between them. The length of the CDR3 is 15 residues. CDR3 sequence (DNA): TGTGCCAGCAGTTTATTTGGGGAGGGCAATCAGCCCCAGCATTTT. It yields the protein CASSLFGEGNQPQHF.

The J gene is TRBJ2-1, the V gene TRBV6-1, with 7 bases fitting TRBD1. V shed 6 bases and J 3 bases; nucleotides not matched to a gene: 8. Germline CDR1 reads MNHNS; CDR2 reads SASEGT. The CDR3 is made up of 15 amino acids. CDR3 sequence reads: CASRKQGNSYNEQFF. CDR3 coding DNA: TGTGCCAGCAGGAAACAGGGGAATAGCTACAATGAGCAGTTCTTC.

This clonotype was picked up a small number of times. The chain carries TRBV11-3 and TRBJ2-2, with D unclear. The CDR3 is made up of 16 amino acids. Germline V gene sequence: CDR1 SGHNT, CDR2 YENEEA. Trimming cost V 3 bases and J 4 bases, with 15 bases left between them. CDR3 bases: TGTGCCAGCAGCTTCTGGAACGGCTGGGGCACCGGGGAGCTGTTTTTT. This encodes CASSFWNGWGTGELFF.

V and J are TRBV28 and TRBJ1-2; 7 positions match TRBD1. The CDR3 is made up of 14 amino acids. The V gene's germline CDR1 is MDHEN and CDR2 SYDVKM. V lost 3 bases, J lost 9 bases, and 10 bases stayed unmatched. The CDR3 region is CASSFRQGLGSYTF. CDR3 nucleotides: TGTGCCAGCAGTTTCCGACAGGGATTGGGAAGCTACACCTTC.

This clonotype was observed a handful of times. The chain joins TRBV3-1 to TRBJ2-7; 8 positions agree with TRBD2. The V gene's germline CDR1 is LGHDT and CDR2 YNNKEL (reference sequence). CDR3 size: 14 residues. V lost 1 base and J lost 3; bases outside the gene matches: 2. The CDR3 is CASSQGTSHYEQYF. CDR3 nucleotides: TGTGCCAGCAGCCAAGGGACTAGCCACTACGAGCAGTACTTC.

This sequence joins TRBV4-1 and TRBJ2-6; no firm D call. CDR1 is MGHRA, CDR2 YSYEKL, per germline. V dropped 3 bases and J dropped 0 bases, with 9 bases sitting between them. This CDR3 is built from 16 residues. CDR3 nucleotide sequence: TGCGCCAGCAGCCAGCTAAGGTACTCTGGGGCCAACGTCCTGACTTTC. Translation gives CASSQLRYSGANVLTF.

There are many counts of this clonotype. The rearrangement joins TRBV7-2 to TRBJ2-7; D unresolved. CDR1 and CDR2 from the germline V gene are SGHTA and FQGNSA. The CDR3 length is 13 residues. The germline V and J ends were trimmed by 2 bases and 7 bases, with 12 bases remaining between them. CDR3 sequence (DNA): TGTGCCAGCAGCTTATCGGTGTTAGGAGAGCAGTACTTC. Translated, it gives CASSLSVLGEQYF.